The rows below give T cell receptor beta chains drawn from one sample of a study of Ad26.COV2.S vaccination and SARS-CoV-2 variants. Clones were read by immunoSEQ multiplex PCR, and TCRdb kept only the in-frame ones, dropping some. Of a few hundred thousand clones in the sample, 85% to 90% are singletons; the top ten hold 3.5% to 4%. The sequences come from peripheral blood, collected in a trial of Ad26.COV2.S vaccine versus placebo. These receptors all stem from a person aged 18 to 59 who received the Ad26.COV2.S COVID-19 vaccine or a placebo. Both conserved end residues are trimmed from each CDR3.

TRBJ2-7	12	TRBV25-1	ASELAGVTAEQY
TRBJ2-3	13	TRBV7-6	ASSRRLLGGDTQY
TRBJ2-1	14	TRBV5-5	ASRMRTGGSYNEQF
TRBJ2-5	12	TRBV29-1	SVATTISKETQY
TRBJ2-1	11	TRBV6-5	ASIGTGYNEQF
TRBJ2-7	11	TRBV2	ASSRTLIYEQY
TRBJ1-2	11	TRBV9	ASSVGTNYGYT
TRBJ1-2	10	TRBV30	AWSDTDYGYT
TRBJ2-1	13	TRBV2	ASSGIRGSYNEQF
TRBJ1-4	12	TRBV9	ASSSRDNNEKLF
TRBJ1-1	12	TRBV10-3	AGSTGAQDTEAF
TRBJ1-4	13	TRBV5-5	ASSIRGVRNEKLF
TRBJ2-3	13	TRBV9	ASSVVDRAADTQY
TRBJ1-6	13	TRBV24-1	ATSDPGGNNSPLH